The T cell receptor beta chain described here comes from a study of cytomegalovirus exposure and HLA in healthy donors. About the study: Most genotyped donors, about four fifths of more than 300, had Caucasian-associated genetic ancestry. Whole-study results and caveats: According to an earlier analysis, most TCR beta V segments yielded productive rearrangements about 87% or about 30% of the time.

Primers included in the PCR were 60 Vbeta and 13 Jbeta primers. This table comes from immunoSEQ multiplex PCR, and its TCRdb copy is limited to in-frame clones, with some not included. The sample has fewer than 150,000 clones, over 65% seen once. Details on this clone: The target antigen is unknown.

CDR3 size: 18 residues. In germline, CDR1 is ENHRY, CDR2 SYGVKD. Trimming at V came to 8 bases and at J to 2 bases, leaving 13 bases not matched to a gene. The chain links TRBV10-3 to TRBJ2-6, with 9 bases matching TRBD1. Sequenced sample: PBMCs. The receptor comes from a woman aged 40 to 50 in good health and CMV-seropositive. CDR3 region: CAIGAPGQGYAGANVLTF. In DNA form, the CDR3 reads TGTGCCATCGGGGCACCGGGACAGGGATACGCTGGGGCCAACGTCCTGACTTTC.